The 7 T cell receptor beta chains given below trace back to one sample, sequenced in a study of monozygotic twins with cystic fibrosis. The table came from immunoSEQ multiplex PCR; TCRdb's copy has only in-frame clones and leaves some out. The sample includes around 10,000 clones, approximately 99.4% of them seen just once. The sample was blood. The receptors come from a man between 18 and 29 years old with cystic fibrosis.

The rearrangement links TRBV10-3 to TRBJ1-5, with D maybe TRBD1 (5 bases). Trimming shortened V by 6 bases and J by 10 bases, and 16 bases separated the two germline ends. The V gene's germline CDR1 is ENHRY and CDR2 SYGVKD. This CDR3 is built from 13 residues. Written as DNA, the CDR3 is TGTGCCATCAGGGACCGGGGGGACGGACCCCAGCATTTT. Residues: CAIRDRGDGPQHF.

This chain links TRBV7-2 with TRBJ1-5; TRBD1 aligns across 7 bases. CDR3 length equals 14 residues. The trim removed 6 bases at V and 7 bases at J, leaving 9 bases unmatched. Germline lookup yields CDR1 SGHTA and CDR2 FQGNSA. The CDR3 sequence: CASSDGQAAQPQHF. Written as DNA, the CDR3 is TGTGCCAGCAGTGACGGACAGGCGGCCCAGCCCCAGCATTTT. Supplemented by reference TRBV7-2 and TRBJ1-5, the full variable domain reads GAGVSQSPSNKVTEKGKDVELRCDPISGHTALYWYRQSLGQGLEFLIYFQGNSAPDKSGLPSDRFSAERTGGSVSTLTIQRTQQEDSAVYLCASSDGQAAQPQHFGDGTRLSIL.

The chain has TRBV19 and TRBJ1-5; weak D call: TRBD1 (5 bases). V was pared by 1 base and J by 4 bases, with 5 bases between. The germline gives CDR1 LNHDA, CDR2 SQIVND (reference sequence). This CDR3 comprises 13 residues. The CDR3 protein is CASSIAGNQPQHF. CDR3 bases: TGTGCCAGTAGTATAGCAGGGAATCAGCCCCAGCATTTT. Combining the CDR3 with reference TRBV19 and TRBJ1-5 gives the whole variable domain DGGITQSPKYLFRKEGQNVTLSCEQNLNHDAMYWYRQDPGQGLRLIYYSQIVNDFQKGDIAEGYSVSREKKESFPLTVTSAQKNPTAFYLCASSIAGNQPQHFGDGTRLSIL.

The genes are TRBV18 and TRBJ2-2, with a possible D match to TRBD2 (6 bases). The CDR3 spans 19 residues. Germline V gene lookup returns CDR1 KGHSH and CDR2 LQKENI. With 3 bases removed from V and 2 bases from J, the gap between germline ends came to 22 bases. DNA of the CDR3: TGTGCCAGCTCACCCATACGCCGCGATAGCGGATTCAACACCGGGGAGCTGTTTTTT. This sequence encodes CASSPIRRDSGFNTGELFF.

This clone was recorded once. CDR3 residues: CASSEQGRNTGELFF. DNA for the CDR3: TGCGCCAGCAGTGAGCAGGGACGGAACACCGGGGAGCTGTTTTTT. This chain links TRBV10-1 with TRBJ2-2; D might be TRBD1 or TRBD2, each matching 5 bases. Germline CDR1 reads WNHNN; CDR2 reads SYGVQD (reference sequence). The CDR3 totals 15 residues. Trimming pared 2 bases from V and 1 base from J, leaving 8 bases between.

The chain joins TRBV7-2 to TRBJ2-7, with D possibly TRBD1 on 6 matching bases. Germline assignment: CDR1 SGHTA and CDR2 FQGNSA. CDR3 size: 15 residues. Trimming cost V 5 bases and J 3 bases, with 17 bases left between them. CDR3 DNA sequence: TGTGCCAGCAGCCTATACATACCGACAGGCTACGAGCAGTACTTC. It encodes CASSLYIPTGYEQYF.

The V and J genes are TRBV14 and TRBJ2-2; 7 bases are a match to TRBD2. Germline trimming cut 5 bases from V and 6 bases from J; bases unmatched to any gene: 3. Per the germline V gene, CDR1 is SGHDN and CDR2 is FVKESK. CDR3 length equals 13 residues. CDR3 amino acids: CASSLTSPGELFF. The CDR3 bases are TGTGCCAGCAGCTTGACTAGCCCCGGGGAGCTGTTTTTT.